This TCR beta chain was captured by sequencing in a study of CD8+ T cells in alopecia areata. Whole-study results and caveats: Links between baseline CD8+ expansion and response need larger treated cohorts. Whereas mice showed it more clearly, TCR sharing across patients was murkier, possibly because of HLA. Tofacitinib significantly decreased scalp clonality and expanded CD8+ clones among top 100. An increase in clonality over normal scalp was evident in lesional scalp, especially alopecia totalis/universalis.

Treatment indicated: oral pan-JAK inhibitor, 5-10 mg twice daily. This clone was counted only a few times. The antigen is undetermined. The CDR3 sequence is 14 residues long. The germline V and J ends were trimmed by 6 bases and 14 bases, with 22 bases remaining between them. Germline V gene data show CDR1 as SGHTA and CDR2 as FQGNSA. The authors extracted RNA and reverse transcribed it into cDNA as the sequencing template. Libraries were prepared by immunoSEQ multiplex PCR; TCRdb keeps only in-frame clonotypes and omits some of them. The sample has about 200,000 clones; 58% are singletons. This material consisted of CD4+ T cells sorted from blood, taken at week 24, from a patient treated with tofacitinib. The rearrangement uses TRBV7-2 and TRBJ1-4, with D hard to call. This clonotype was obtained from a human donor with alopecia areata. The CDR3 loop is CASSLDAQHERLFF. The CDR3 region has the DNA TGTGCCAGCAGTCTAGACGCGCAGCATGAACGGCTGTTTTTT.